The rows below give T cell receptor beta chains drawn from one sample of a study of cytomegalovirus exposure and HLA in healthy donors. Libraries were prepared by immunoSEQ multiplex PCR; TCRdb keeps only in-frame clonotypes and omits some of them. The table shows 65,000 to 95,000 clones, with over 65% occurring only once. Source material: PBMCs. These receptors were collected from a middle-aged man in good health and CMV-seronegative. Both conserved end residues are part of each CDR3. D genes are given only for firm matches. Size values are once, few and many counts, or a class for expanded clones, and some rows have none.

length: 15; J: TRBJ1-2; V: TRBV6-4; size: .; D: .; DNA: TGTGCCAGCAGTGACGGCCCAGGGGCTGAATATGGCTACACCTTC; CDR3: CASSDGPGAEYGYTF
length: 17; J: TRBJ2-1; V: TRBV10-3; size: .; D: TRBD2; DNA: TGTGCCATCAGGCTGGGGACTAGCGGGGGCCGAACCGATGAGCAGTTCTTC; CDR3: CAIRLGTSGGRTDEQFF
length: 13; J: TRBJ1-3; V: TRBV18; size: .; D: .; DNA: TGTGCCAGCTCACTATCCTCTGGAAACACCATATATTTT; CDR3: CASSLSSGNTIYF
length: 18; J: TRBJ2-1; V: TRBV7-3; size: .; D: TRBD2; DNA: TGTGCCAGCAGCTTAGTAGGGGGGGAGGGACTAGCGGGGAATGAGCAGTTCTTC; CDR3: CASSLVGGEGLAGNEQFF
length: 16; J: TRBJ2-3; V: TRBV1; size: .; D: .; DNA: TGCACCAGCAGCCCAGGGATGCGGGGGGGGACAGATACGCAGTATTTT; CDR3: CTSSPGMRGGTDTQYF
length: 15; J: TRBJ2-1; V: TRBV19; size: .; D: TRBD2; DNA: TGTGCCAGTAGTATCCGGGGGGGTCCTTACAATGAGCAGTTCTTC; CDR3: CASSIRGGPYNEQFF
length: 14; J: TRBJ1-2; V: TRBV4-1; size: once; D: .; DNA: TGCGCCAGCAGCCAAGCTGGCTCTAACTATGGCTACACCTTC; CDR3: CASSQAGSNYGYTF
length: 14; J: TRBJ1-4; V: TRBV5-1; size: .; D: TRBD1; DNA: TGCGCCAGCAGCTTGGGGACAGGGGCGGAAAAACTGTTTTTT; CDR3: CASSLGTGAEKLFF
length: 15; J: TRBJ2-7; V: TRBV7-2; size: .; D: .; DNA: TGTGCCAGCAGCTTAGTGGTAATCGATACTACCGAGCAGTACTTC; CDR3: CASSLVVIDTTEQYF
length: 16; J: TRBJ2-3; V: TRBV5-6; size: .; D: TRBD2; DNA: TGTGCCAGCAGCTTGGTAGCGGGGGCCTCCTTGGATACGCAGTATTTT; CDR3: CASSLVAGASLDTQYF
length: 16; J: TRBJ2-1; V: TRBV7-2; size: .; D: TRBD2; DNA: TGTGCCAGCAGCTTAGTCGGGGGGGCAACCTACAATGAGCAGTTCTTC; CDR3: CASSLVGGATYNEQFF
length: 16; J: TRBJ2-7; V: TRBV4-2; size: .; D: TRBD2; DNA: TGTGCCAGCAGCCCGAGACCAGCGGGGGACTCCTACGAGCAGTACTTC; CDR3: CASSPRPAGDSYEQYF
length: 14; J: TRBJ2-7; V: TRBV6-1; size: few; D: TRBD2; DNA: TGTGCCAGCAGCGGACTAGCGGATTCCTACGAGCAGTACTTC; CDR3: CASSGLADSYEQYF
length: 14; J: TRBJ2-1; V: TRBV2; size: .; D: .; DNA: TGTGCCAGCGCACGGACAAGGGGTCTGAATGAGCAGTTCTTC; CDR3: CASARTRGLNEQFF
length: 16; J: TRBJ2-1; V: TRBV28; size: .; D: .; DNA: TGTGCCAGCAGTCTAGGGGGGGACCTCGGCTACAATGAGCAGTTCTTC; CDR3: CASSLGGDLGYNEQFF
length: 12; J: TRBJ2-5; V: TRBV29-1; size: .; D: TRBD1; DNA: TGCAGCGGAGGGACAGAAGGAGAGACCCAGTACTTC; CDR3: CSGGTEGETQYF
length: 16; J: TRBJ1-5; V: TRBV23-1; size: .; D: .; DNA: TGCGCCAGCAGTCAATCCGGAGGGGCTTGCAATCAGCCCCAGCATTTT; CDR3: CASSQSGGACNQPQHF
length: 17; J: TRBJ2-1; V: TRBV10-3; size: .; D: .; DNA: TGTGCCATCAGTGGGATTTATGAGGGCCTATCCTACAATGAGCAGTTCTTC; CDR3: CAISGIYEGLSYNEQFF
length: 14; J: TRBJ2-7; V: TRBV6-5; size: few; D: TRBD2; DNA: TGTGCCAGCCGTTTGGGGAGGGGTGGGTACGAGCAGTACTTC; CDR3: CASRLGRGGYEQYF
length: 14; J: TRBJ1-5; V: TRBV6-1; size: .; D: TRBD1; DNA: TGTGCCAGCAGTCCCAGACAGGGACATCAGCCCCAGCATTTT; CDR3: CASSPRQGHQPQHF
length: 15; J: TRBJ2-1; V: TRBV6-5; size: .; D: TRBD2; DNA: TGTGCCAGCAGTCCCGGGACTAGGGGTTACAATGAGCAGTTCTTC; CDR3: CASSPGTRGYNEQFF
length: 15; J: TRBJ1-3; V: TRBV18; size: .; D: .; DNA: TGTGCCAGCTCACCGGTCGGGGACTCTGGAAACACCATATATTTT; CDR3: CASSPVGDSGNTIYF
length: 16; J: TRBJ1-5; V: TRBV4-3; size: .; D: TRBD1; DNA: TGCGCCAGCAGCCAAACTTGGACAGGGGGTAGTCAGCCCCAGCATTTT; CDR3: CASSQTWTGGSQPQHF
length: 12; J: TRBJ2-7; V: TRBV7-9; size: .; D: .; DNA: TGTTCCAGCAGCCGCGGCTCCTACGAGCAGTACTTC; CDR3: CSSSRGSYEQYF
length: 16; J: TRBJ1-6; V: TRBV28; size: .; D: .; DNA: TGTGCCAGCAGTTCTTCCGAAAGCTCCTATAATTCACCCTTCCACTTT; CDR3: CASSSSESSYNSPFHF
length: 16; J: TRBJ1-2; V: TRBV5-1; size: .; D: TRBD1; DNA: TGCGCCAGCAGCCTCTACCTACAGGGGGCTGGGGAAGGCTACACCTTC; CDR3: CASSLYLQGAGEGYTF
length: 14; J: TRBJ1-4; V: TRBV30; size: .; D: .; DNA: TGTGCCTGGAGCCTTTCAACGAGTAATGAAAAACTGTTTTTT; CDR3: CAWSLSTSNEKLFF
length: 14; J: TRBJ1-6; V: TRBV4-1; size: medium-sized; D: TRBD1; DNA: TGCGCCAGGACAGGGACAGGGGAGAATTCACCCCTCCACTTT; CDR3: CARTGTGENSPLHF
length: 19; J: TRBJ2-2; V: TRBV7-9; size: .; D: .; DNA: TGTGCCAGCAGCTTCCGGGCCCAGGGAGGAGGCGCGGGCACCGGGGAGCTGTTTTTT; CDR3: CASSFRAQGGGAGTGELFF
length: 19; J: TRBJ2-4; V: TRBV4-3; size: few; D: TRBD2; DNA: TGCGCCAGCAGCCAAGATCCCACTAGCGGGGTACTAGCCAAAAACATTCAGTACTTC; CDR3: CASSQDPTSGVLAKNIQYF
length: 19; J: TRBJ2-6; V: TRBV27; size: .; D: TRBD1; DNA: TGTGCCAGCAGTTTACGGGGACAGGGGCTGTTCTCTGGGGCCAACGTCCTGACTTTC; CDR3: CASSLRGQGLFSGANVLTF
length: 16; J: TRBJ1-4; V: TRBV5-1; size: once; D: TRBD1; DNA: TGCGCCAGCAGCTCGGCCGGGGACAGCCCAGGTGAAAAACTGTTTTTT; CDR3: CASSSAGDSPGEKLFF
length: 16; J: TRBJ2-7; V: TRBV19; size: .; D: TRBD1; DNA: TGTGCCAGTAGAGACAATCCCGGGACAGGACACTACGAGCAGTACTTC; CDR3: CASRDNPGTGHYEQYF
length: 12; J: TRBJ1-4; V: TRBV15; size: once; D: .; DNA: TGTGCCACCAGCAGAAGGAGCGGGGAACTGTTTTTT; CDR3: CATSRRSGELFF
length: 14; J: TRBJ2-1; V: TRBV4-1; size: .; D: .; DNA: TGCGCCAGCAGGCGACAGGAGACAGCCAATGAGCAGTTCTTC; CDR3: CASRRQETANEQFF
length: 14; J: TRBJ2-7; V: TRBV11-2; size: .; D: TRBD2; DNA: TGTGCCAGCAGCCCTCTAGCGGGCGCCTACGAGCAGTACTTC; CDR3: CASSPLAGAYEQYF
length: 18; J: TRBJ2-1; V: TRBV4-1; size: once; D: TRBD2; DNA: TGCGCCAGCAGCCAAGATAATGGGCTAGCGGGGTTCGGAAATGAGCAGTTCTTC; CDR3: CASSQDNGLAGFGNEQFF
length: 15; J: TRBJ2-3; V: TRBV2; size: .; D: .; DNA: TGTGCCAGCAGTGACAGACTAGGATCCCCAGATACGCAGTATTTT; CDR3: CASSDRLGSPDTQYF
length: 16; J: TRBJ2-1; V: TRBV7-3; size: .; D: TRBD1; DNA: TGTGCCAGCAGCTTAATTGGACAGGGGGGTCCGGCGGAGCAGTTCTTC; CDR3: CASSLIGQGGPAEQFF
length: 13; J: TRBJ2-7; V: TRBV2; size: .; D: .; DNA: TGTGCCAGCAGGGGGGATGGAGGGTACGAGCAGTACTTC; CDR3: CASRGDGGYEQYF
length: 15; J: TRBJ2-7; V: TRBV15; size: .; D: .; DNA: TGTGCCACCAGCAGAGATCAGGGGCTCATCCACGAGCAGTACTTC; CDR3: CATSRDQGLIHEQYF
length: 14; J: TRBJ2-7; V: TRBV14; size: .; D: .; DNA: TGTGCCAGCAGCGGATGGGAGAGCTCCTACGAGCAGTACTTC; CDR3: CASSGWESSYEQYF
length: 14; J: TRBJ1-2; V: TRBV14; size: .; D: .; DNA: TGTGCCAGCAGCCGCCCCGGGAGAGTAGATGGCTACACCTTC; CDR3: CASSRPGRVDGYTF
length: 14; J: TRBJ1-6; V: TRBV5-1; size: .; D: .; DNA: TGCGCCAGCAGCTTGGAAACAGGGAATTCACCCCTCCACTTT; CDR3: CASSLETGNSPLHF
length: 13; J: TRBJ2-5; V: TRBV7-9; size: .; D: .; DNA: TGTGCCAGCATGCGGGGCTTTCAAGAGACCCAGTACTTC; CDR3: CASMRGFQETQYF
length: 15; J: TRBJ2-7; V: TRBV6-1; size: .; D: .; DNA: TGTGCCAGCACAATCCGGGACAATAGCTTCTACGAGCAGTACTTC; CDR3: CASTIRDNSFYEQYF
length: 14; J: TRBJ2-7; V: TRBV9; size: .; D: .; DNA: TGTGCCAGCAGCGGGACACCGAGCTCCTACGAGCAGTACTTC; CDR3: CASSGTPSSYEQYF
length: 15; J: TRBJ2-2; V: TRBV5-1; size: once; D: .; DNA: TGCGCCAGCATGTCCGGGACAAAGAACACCGGGGAGCTGTTTTTT; CDR3: CASMSGTKNTGELFF
length: 15; J: TRBJ2-1; V: TRBV12-5; size: .; D: TRBD1; DNA: TGTGCTAGTGGGCTGGGACAGGGAGCAAACAATGAGCAGTTCTTC; CDR3: CASGLGQGANNEQFF
length: 15; J: TRBJ1-5; V: TRBV6-1; size: .; D: .; DNA: TGTGCCACGGGGAGGGGGTCCGAATACCATCAGCCCCAGCATTTT; CDR3: CATGRGSEYHQPQHF
length: 17; J: TRBJ1-6; V: TRBV7-9; size: few; D: TRBD1; DNA: TGTGCCAGCAGCTTTGCGACAGGGGACACCCAAAGTTCACCCCTCCACTTT; CDR3: CASSFATGDTQSSPLHF
length: 14; J: TRBJ2-1; V: TRBV7-2; size: .; D: TRBD2; DNA: TGTGCCAGCAGCTTAGGCGGGGGGTGGGGGGAGCAGTTCTTC; CDR3: CASSLGGGWGEQFF
length: 15; J: TRBJ1-5; V: TRBV19; size: .; D: .; DNA: TGTGCCAGTAGCGCCCTCGGGGAGGGCAATCAGCCCCAGCATTTT; CDR3: CASSALGEGNQPQHF
length: 15; J: TRBJ1-4; V: TRBV6-1; size: .; D: .; DNA: TGTGCCAGCAGTGAAGTCCAGGGACTAGGTGAAAAACTGTTTTTT; CDR3: CASSEVQGLGEKLFF
length: 16; J: TRBJ1-5; V: TRBV30; size: .; D: TRBD1; DNA: TGTGCCTGGAGTGTGCACAGGGGGGTTTCTGATCAGCCCCAGCATTTT; CDR3: CAWSVHRGVSDQPQHF
length: 14; J: TRBJ1-2; V: TRBV7-3; size: .; D: .; DNA: TGTGCCAGCAGCCAGGGGAGCGGACCCTATGGCTACACCTTC; CDR3: CASSQGSGPYGYTF
length: 16; J: TRBJ2-5; V: TRBV28; size: .; D: TRBD1; DNA: TGTGCCAGCAGGCTACCCCCAGACAGGGGAGGTGGGACCCAGTACTTC; CDR3: CASRLPPDRGGGTQYF
length: 15; J: TRBJ1-5; V: TRBV14; size: .; D: .; DNA: TGTGCCAGCAGCCAACTTGGGACCGGGAGGCAGCCCCAGCATTTT; CDR3: CASSQLGTGRQPQHF
length: 14; J: TRBJ2-7; V: TRBV18; size: .; D: TRBD1; DNA: TGTGCCAGCTCACCCGACAGGGCCCACTACGAGCAGTACTTC; CDR3: CASSPDRAHYEQYF